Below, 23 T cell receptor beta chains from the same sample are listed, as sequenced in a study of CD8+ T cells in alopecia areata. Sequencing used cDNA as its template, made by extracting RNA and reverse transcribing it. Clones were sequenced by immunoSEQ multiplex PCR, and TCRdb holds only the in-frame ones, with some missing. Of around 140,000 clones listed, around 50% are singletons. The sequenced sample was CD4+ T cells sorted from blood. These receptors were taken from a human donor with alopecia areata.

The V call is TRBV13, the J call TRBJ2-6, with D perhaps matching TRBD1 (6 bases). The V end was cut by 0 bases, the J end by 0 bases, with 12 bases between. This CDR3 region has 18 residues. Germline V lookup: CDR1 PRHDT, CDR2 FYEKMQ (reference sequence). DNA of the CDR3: TGTGCCAGCAGCTTAGGGGCACAGGGTAGCTCTGGGGCCAACGTCCTGACTTTC. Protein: CASSLGAQGSSGANVLTF.

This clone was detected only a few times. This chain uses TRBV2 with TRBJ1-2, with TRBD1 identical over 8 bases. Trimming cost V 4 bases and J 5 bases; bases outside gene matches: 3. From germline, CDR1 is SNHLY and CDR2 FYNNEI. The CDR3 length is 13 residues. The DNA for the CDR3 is TGTGCCAGCAGTGGTACAGGGGGATATGGCTACACCTTC. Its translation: CASSGTGGYGYTF.

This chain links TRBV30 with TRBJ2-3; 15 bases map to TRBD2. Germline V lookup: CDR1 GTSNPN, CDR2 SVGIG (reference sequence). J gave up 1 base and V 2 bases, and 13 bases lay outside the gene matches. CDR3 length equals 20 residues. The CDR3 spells CAWSPYLGLAGGIRTDTQYF. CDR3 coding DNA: TGTGCCTGGAGTCCGTATCTTGGACTAGCGGGAGGGATACGCACAGATACGCAGTATTTT.

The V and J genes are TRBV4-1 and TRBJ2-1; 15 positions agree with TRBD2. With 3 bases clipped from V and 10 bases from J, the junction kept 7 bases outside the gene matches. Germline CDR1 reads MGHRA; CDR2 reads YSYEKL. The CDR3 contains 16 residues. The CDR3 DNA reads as TGCGCCAGCAGCCATCCGGGACTAGCGGGAGGAGGGGAGCAGTTCTTC. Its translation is CASSHPGLAGGGEQFF.

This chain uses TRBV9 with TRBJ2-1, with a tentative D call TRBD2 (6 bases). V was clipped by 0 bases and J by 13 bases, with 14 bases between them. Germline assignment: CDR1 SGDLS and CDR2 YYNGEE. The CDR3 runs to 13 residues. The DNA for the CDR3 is TGTGCCAGCAGCGTAGCTCTCGCGGGACCCCAGTTCTTC. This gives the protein CASSVALAGPQFF. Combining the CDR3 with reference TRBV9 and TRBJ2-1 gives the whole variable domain DSGVTQTPKHLITATGQRVTLRCSPRSGDLSVYWYQQSLDQGLQFLIQYYNGEERAKGNILERFSAQQFPDLHSELNLSSLELGDSALYFCASSVALAGPQFFGPGTRLTVL.

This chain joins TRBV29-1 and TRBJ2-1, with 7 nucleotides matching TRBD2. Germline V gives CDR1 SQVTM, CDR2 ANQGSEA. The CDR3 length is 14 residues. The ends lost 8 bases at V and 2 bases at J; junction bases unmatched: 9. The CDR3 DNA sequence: TGCAGCTCCCACCAGGCGGGGGCCTACAATGAGCAGTTCTTC. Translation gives CSSHQAGAYNEQFF.

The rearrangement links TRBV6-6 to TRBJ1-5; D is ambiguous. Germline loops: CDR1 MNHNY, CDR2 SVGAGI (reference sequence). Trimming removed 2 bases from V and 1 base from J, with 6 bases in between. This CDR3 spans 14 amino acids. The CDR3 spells CASSYRQSNQPQHF. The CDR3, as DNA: TGTGCCAGCAGTTACAGGCAGAGCAATCAGCCCCAGCATTTT.

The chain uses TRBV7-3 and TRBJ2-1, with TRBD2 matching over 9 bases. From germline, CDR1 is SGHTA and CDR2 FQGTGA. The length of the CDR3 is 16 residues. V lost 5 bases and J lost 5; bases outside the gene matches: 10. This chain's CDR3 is CASSPLSGSFNNEQFF. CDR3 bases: TGTGCCAGCAGCCCCCTTAGCGGGAGTTTTAACAATGAGCAGTTCTTC.

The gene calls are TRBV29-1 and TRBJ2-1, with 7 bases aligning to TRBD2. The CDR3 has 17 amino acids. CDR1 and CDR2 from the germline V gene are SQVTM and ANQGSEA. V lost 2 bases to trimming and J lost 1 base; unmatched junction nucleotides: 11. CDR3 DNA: TGCAGCGTTGAAAACCCGCGACTAGCCGGTTCCTACAATGAGCAGTTCTTC. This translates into CSVENPRLAGSYNEQFF.

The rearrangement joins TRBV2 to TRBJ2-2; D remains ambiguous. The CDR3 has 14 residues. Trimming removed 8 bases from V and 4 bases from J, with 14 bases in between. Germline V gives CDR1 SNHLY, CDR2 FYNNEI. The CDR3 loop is CASRPDKGTGELFF. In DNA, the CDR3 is TGTGCCAGCCGCCCAGACAAAGGCACCGGGGAGCTGTTTTTT.

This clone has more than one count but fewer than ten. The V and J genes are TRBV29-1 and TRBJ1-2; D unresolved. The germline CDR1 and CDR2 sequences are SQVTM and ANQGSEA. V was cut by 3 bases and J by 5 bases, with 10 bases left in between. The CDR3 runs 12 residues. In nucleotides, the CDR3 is TGCAGCGTTGATTTCGGAGGTTATGGCTACACCTTC. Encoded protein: CSVDFGGYGYTF.

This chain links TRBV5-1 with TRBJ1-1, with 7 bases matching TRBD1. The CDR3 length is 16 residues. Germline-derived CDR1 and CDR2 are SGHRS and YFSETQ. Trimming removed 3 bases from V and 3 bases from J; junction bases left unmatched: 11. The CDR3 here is CASSYRDSPGYTEAFF. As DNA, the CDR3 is TGCGCCAGCAGCTACCGGGACAGCCCGGGGTACACTGAAGCTTTCTTT.

CDR3 sequence reads: CSVESGPNQPQHF. DNA for the CDR3: TGCAGCGTTGAAAGCGGACCCAATCAGCCCCAGCATTTT. The chain is built from TRBV29-1 and TRBJ1-5; D remains ambiguous. Trimming shortened V by 2 bases and J by 3 bases, and 8 bases separated the two germline ends. Germline CDR1 SQVTM, CDR2 ANQGSEA. The CDR3 sequence is 13 residues long.

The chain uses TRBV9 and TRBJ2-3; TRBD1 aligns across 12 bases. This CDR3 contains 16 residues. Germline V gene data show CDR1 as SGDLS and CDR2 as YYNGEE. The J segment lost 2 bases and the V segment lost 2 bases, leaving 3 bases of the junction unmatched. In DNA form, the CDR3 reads TGTGCCAGCAGCGTCTTGGGACAGGGGGCCACAGATACGCAGTATTTT. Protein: CASSVLGQGATDTQYF.

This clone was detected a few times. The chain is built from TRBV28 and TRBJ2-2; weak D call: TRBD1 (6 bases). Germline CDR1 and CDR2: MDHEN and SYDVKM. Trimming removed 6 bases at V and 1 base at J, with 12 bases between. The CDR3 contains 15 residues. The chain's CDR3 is CASRYRARNTGELFF. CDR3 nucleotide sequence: TGTGCCAGCAGGTACAGGGCCCGGAACACCGGGGAGCTGTTTTTT.

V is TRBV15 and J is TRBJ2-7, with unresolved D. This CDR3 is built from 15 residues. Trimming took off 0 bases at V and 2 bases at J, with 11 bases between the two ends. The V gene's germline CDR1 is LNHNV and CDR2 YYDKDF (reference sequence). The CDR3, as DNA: TGTGCCACCAGCAGAGACAGAGTACGACCCTACGAGCAGTACTTC. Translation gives CATSRDRVRPYEQYF.

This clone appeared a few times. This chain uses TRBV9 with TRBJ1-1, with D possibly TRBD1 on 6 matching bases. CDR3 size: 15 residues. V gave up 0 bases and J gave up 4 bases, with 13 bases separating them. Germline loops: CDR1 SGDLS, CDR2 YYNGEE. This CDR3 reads CASSVGPGAITEAFF. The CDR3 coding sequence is TGTGCCAGCAGCGTAGGGCCAGGGGCTATCACTGAAGCTTTCTTT.

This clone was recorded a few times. DNA for the CDR3: TGTGCCAGCAGTCCAGGGAGCTCCTACAATGAGCAGTTCTTC. Its translation: CASSPGSSYNEQFF. The V and J genes are TRBV6-5 and TRBJ2-1; D assignment may be TRBD1 or TRBD2 (5 bases each). The CDR3 sequence is 14 residues long. The V end was cut by 5 bases, the J end by 0 bases, with 8 bases between. The germline CDR1 and CDR2 sequences are MNHEY and SVGAGI.

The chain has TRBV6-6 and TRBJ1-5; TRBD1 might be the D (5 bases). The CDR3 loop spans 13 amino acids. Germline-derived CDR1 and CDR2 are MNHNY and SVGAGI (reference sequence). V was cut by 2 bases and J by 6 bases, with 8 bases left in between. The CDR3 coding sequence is TGTGCCAGCAGTTACCCAGGGCCTCAGCCCCAGCATTTT. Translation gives CASSYPGPQPQHF.

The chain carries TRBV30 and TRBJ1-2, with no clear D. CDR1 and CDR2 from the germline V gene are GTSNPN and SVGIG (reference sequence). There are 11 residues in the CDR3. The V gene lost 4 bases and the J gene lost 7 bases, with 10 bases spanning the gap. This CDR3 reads CAWTSFGGYTF. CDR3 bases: TGTGCCTGGACCTCCTTTGGTGGCTACACCTTC.

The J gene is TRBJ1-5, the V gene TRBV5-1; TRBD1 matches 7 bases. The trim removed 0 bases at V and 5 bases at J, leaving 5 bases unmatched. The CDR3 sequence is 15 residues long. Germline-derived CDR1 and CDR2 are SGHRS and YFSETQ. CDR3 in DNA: TGCGCCAGCAGCTTGGCCGAGGGGGCTCATCAGCCCCAGCATTTT. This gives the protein CASSLAEGAHQPQHF.

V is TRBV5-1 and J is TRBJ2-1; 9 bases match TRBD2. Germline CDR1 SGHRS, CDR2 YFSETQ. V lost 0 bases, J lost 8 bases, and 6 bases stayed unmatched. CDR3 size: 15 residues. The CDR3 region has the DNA TGCGCCAGCAGCTTGGGGACTAGCGTTTCGTATGAGCAGTTCTTC. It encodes CASSLGTSVSYEQFF.

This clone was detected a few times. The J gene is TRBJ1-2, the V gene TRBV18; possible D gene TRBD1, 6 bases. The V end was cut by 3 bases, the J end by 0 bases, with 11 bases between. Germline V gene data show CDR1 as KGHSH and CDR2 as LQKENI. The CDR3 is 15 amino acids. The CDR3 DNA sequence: TGTGCCAGCTCACCCCGGGCAGGGGCTAACTATGGCTACACCTTC. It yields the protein CASSPRAGANYGYTF.